A selection of T cell receptor beta chains follows, all from one sample in a study of blood T cell repertoires in COVID-19. Data came from immunoSEQ multiplex PCR; TCRdb stores just in-frame clones and leaves some out. This sample has approximately 300,000 clones, with 90% found just once. Material for sequencing was PBMCs or T cells enriched from blood (not recorded which). The receptor source for this set is a woman between 18 and 29 years old with acute COVID-19. The CDR3 runs from the conserved cysteine through the conserved F or W. The order of the fields is D gene, J gene, clone size, V gene, CDR3 protein, CDR3 DNA. The D gene is left open where the match is weak. Size is stated for part of the rows, as once, few or many counts, or as a class when the clone is expanded.

d_gene: .; j_gene: TRBJ1-2; abundance: .; v_gene: TRBV28; CDR3aa: CASSLHRLPAVGYTF; CDR3nt: TGTGCCAGCAGTTTACATAGATTACCCGCCGTTGGCTACACCTTC
d_gene: .; j_gene: TRBJ2-1; abundance: .; v_gene: TRBV10-3; CDR3aa: CATTPGAEANEQFF; CDR3nt: TGTGCCACCACCCCCGGAGCGGAGGCGAATGAGCAGTTCTTC
d_gene: TRBD1; j_gene: TRBJ2-1; abundance: .; v_gene: TRBV7-2; CDR3aa: CASSFGQGAHDEQFF; CDR3nt: TGTGCCAGCAGCTTTGGACAGGGGGCGCACGATGAGCAGTTCTTC
d_gene: .; j_gene: TRBJ2-2; abundance: .; v_gene: TRBV11-3; CDR3aa: CASSHGPGSGELFF; CDR3nt: TGTGCCAGCAGCCACGGACCTGGGAGCGGGGAGCTGTTTTTT
d_gene: .; j_gene: TRBJ2-1; abundance: .; v_gene: TRBV27; CDR3aa: CASSLFGGVLSYNEQFF; CDR3nt: TGTGCCAGCAGTTTATTCGGCGGGGTACTCTCCTACAATGAGCAGTTCTTC
d_gene: .; j_gene: TRBJ1-4; abundance: .; v_gene: TRBV29-1; CDR3aa: CSVVFGGKLFF; CDR3nt: TGCAGCGTTGTTTTTGGAGGTAAACTGTTTTTT
d_gene: .; j_gene: TRBJ1-2; abundance: .; v_gene: TRBV6-5; CDR3aa: CASSYNSPSPYGYTF; CDR3nt: TGTGCCAGCAGTTACAACAGCCCTTCTCCCTATGGCTACACCTTC
d_gene: TRBD2; j_gene: TRBJ2-7; abundance: .; v_gene: TRBV18; CDR3aa: CASSTLAGGSSYEQYF; CDR3nt: TGTGCCAGCTCAACCTTAGCGGGGGGAAGCTCCTACGAGCAGTACTTC
d_gene: .; j_gene: TRBJ2-2; abundance: .; v_gene: TRBV24-1; CDR3aa: CATSDPQGTGELFF; CDR3nt: TGTGCCACCAGTGATCCTCAGGGCACCGGGGAGCTGTTTTTT
d_gene: .; j_gene: TRBJ1-5; abundance: .; v_gene: TRBV2; CDR3aa: CASSEGPIGQSSNQPQHF; CDR3nt: TGTGCCAGCAGTGAAGGACCTATAGGACAGTCGAGCAATCAGCCCCAGCATTTT
d_gene: .; j_gene: TRBJ1-1; abundance: .; v_gene: TRBV11-1; CDR3aa: CASSLGQGNTEAFF; CDR3nt: TGTGCCAGCAGCTTAGGCCAGGGGAACACTGAAGCTTTCTTT
d_gene: .; j_gene: TRBJ1-2; abundance: .; v_gene: TRBV11-3; CDR3aa: CASSLVQGSGYTF; CDR3nt: TGTGCCAGCAGCTTAGTACAGGGCAGTGGCTACACCTTC
d_gene: TRBD1; j_gene: TRBJ2-5; abundance: few; v_gene: TRBV2; CDR3aa: CAMVGVGTGEETQYF; CDR3nt: TGTGCCATGGTAGGAGTCGGGACAGGGGAAGAGACCCAGTACTTC